Sequencing of this T cell receptor (beta chain) was carried out in a study of cytomegalovirus exposure and HLA in healthy donors. As regards this clone: What it binds is unknown.

Broader study findings: Prior analysis indicated that the majority of TCR beta V segments exhibited productivity approximately 90% or approximately 30% of the time. In a later analysis, a missense DCLRE1C variant was linked to TCR beta V- and J-gene trimming.

Primers included in the PCR were 60 Vbeta and 13 Jbeta primers. The protocol was immunoSEQ multiplex PCR, while the TCRdb copy is restricted to in-frame clones and leaves out a portion. Seen here are under 150,000 clones, around 84% observed once, and the top ten hold roughly 1.8%. This CDR3 is built from 16 residues. V shed 4 bases and J shed 5 bases, with 20 bases lying between them. Germline V gene sequence: CDR1 KGHSH, CDR2 LQKENI. This clonotype was sampled from a man aged 18 to 30 in good health and CMV-seronegative. The sequencing sample was made of PBMCs. V usage is TRBV18 and J usage is TRBJ1-2, with D possibly being TRBD1 (5 bases). CDR3 sequence reads: CASSLIPHGGEYGYTF. CDR3 DNA: TGTGCCAGCTCACTAATCCCCCACGGGGGGGAATATGGCTACACCTTC.